These 28 T cell receptor beta chains were sequenced from one sample in a study of blood T cell repertoires in COVID-19. Repertoires were generated with immunoSEQ multiplex PCR, while TCRdb's copy carries only in-frame clones and drops some. This sample has approximately 300,000 clones, with 80% to 90% found just once. Sequencing was done on a sample of peripheral blood. The receptors were sampled from a man aged 18-30 years who had recovered from COVID-19.

This clone was recorded many times. The chain employs TRBV2 and TRBJ2-1, with 7 bases lining up with TRBD2. Germline assignment: CDR1 SNHLY and CDR2 FYNNEI. The CDR3 has 13 residues. J was trimmed by 7 bases and V by 8 bases; bases with no gene match: 8. CDR3 protein: CASFAGAENEQFF. The CDR3 region has the DNA TGTGCCAGCTTCGCGGGAGCGGAGAATGAGCAGTTCTTC.

The chain combines TRBV5-1 with TRBJ1-4; TRBD1 is a possible D gene (5 bases). Germline V gene lookup returns CDR1 SGHRS and CDR2 YFSETQ. V gave up 5 bases and J gave up 4 bases, with 12 bases separating them. The CDR3 has 14 residues. The CDR3 coding sequence is TGCGCCAGCAGGTCGGCGGGGGTTAATGAAAAACTGTTTTTT. Its translation: CASRSAGVNEKLFF.

This clone was found once. The chain couples TRBV9 to TRBJ2-7; 13 bases line up with TRBD2. Trimming took 3 bases from V and 2 from J; bases not matched to a gene: 8. This CDR3 is 17 amino acids long. CDR1 and CDR2 from the germline V gene are SGDLS and YYNGEE. CDR3: CASSAGPTSGRTYEQYF. Here the CDR3 DNA reads TGTGCCAGCAGCGCCGGCCCGACTAGCGGGAGGACCTACGAGCAGTACTTC.

The rearrangement links TRBV6-5 to TRBJ2-7; 9 bases align to TRBD2. Trimming took 6 bases from V and 3 from J; bases not matched to a gene: 9. The germline V gene has CDR1 MNHEY and CDR2 SVGAGI. The length of the CDR3 is 15 residues. CDR3 in amino acids: CASSLETSGYYEQYF. In DNA, the CDR3 is TGTGCCAGCAGCCTCGAGACTAGCGGATACTACGAGCAGTACTTC.

The J gene is TRBJ1-6, the V gene TRBV19; TRBD1 matches at 7 bases. The CDR3 contains 16 residues. Germline values: CDR1 LNHDA, CDR2 SQIVND (reference sequence). V lost 6 bases to trimming and J lost 7 bases; unmatched junction nucleotides: 12. The CDR3 DNA is TGTGCCAGTAGCCCCCTTAAGGGACAGAGCAATTCACCCCTCCACTTT. Translation gives CASSPLKGQSNSPLHF.

Points on this clone: Distinct nucleotide sequences in the sample also encode this CDR3. The genes are TRBV6-5 and TRBJ2-7; D might be TRBD1 (5 bases). This CDR3 region has 16 residues. CDR1 and CDR2 (germline): MNHEY, SVGAGI. V lost 0 bases to trimming and J lost 2 bases, with 14 bases between them. CDR3 protein: CASSYSSQGYTYEQYF. CDR3 DNA sequence: TGTGCCAGCAGTTACTCTTCCCAGGGTTACACCTACGAGCAGTACTTC.

The V call is TRBV6-5, the J call TRBJ1-1, with 9 bases matching TRBD1. Germline V CDR1 and CDR2: MNHEY, SVGAGI. J lost 9 bases, V lost 5 bases, and 7 bases had no gene match. This CDR3 is 13 amino acids long. In nucleotides, the CDR3 is TGTGCCAGCAGTCAGACAGGGGGGATCAAAGCTTTCTTT. Its translation: CASSQTGGIKAFF.

This rearrangement joins TRBV6-2 or TRBV6-3 to TRBJ2-3, with TRBD1 matching 9 bases. Looked up from germline, CDR1 is MNHEY and CDR2 is SVGEGT. The junction had 7 bases not matched to a gene; V was cut back by 4 bases and J by 2 bases. The CDR3 spans 16 residues. The CDR3 sequence is CASSLGQGSPTDTQYF. CDR3 nucleotides: TGTGCCAGCAGTTTGGGACAGGGATCGCCCACAGATACGCAGTATTTT.

The chain carries TRBV15 and TRBJ1-4, with 8 bases fitting TRBD1. Germline CDR1 and CDR2: LNHNV and YYDKDF (reference sequence). Trimming took 6 bases from V and 7 from J; bases not matched to a gene: 7. This CDR3 spans 14 amino acids. The CDR3 sequence: CATSTGGRGEKLFF. The CDR3 bases are TGTGCCACCAGTACAGGGGGGCGAGGTGAAAAACTGTTTTTT.

The chain links TRBV6-5 to TRBJ1-2, with TRBD1 matching over 7 bases. After removal of 3 bases from V and 6 bases from J, the junction contained 7 bases not matched to a gene. Germline CDR1 is MNHEY and CDR2 is SVGAGI. This CDR3 contains 14 residues. The CDR3 here is CASSYFDRVDGYTF. The CDR3 bases are TGTGCCAGCAGTTATTTCGACAGGGTGGATGGCTACACCTTC.

The chain links TRBV6-2 or TRBV6-3 to TRBJ1-2, with D unclear. The CDR3 is made up of 13 amino acids. Trimming left V 2 bases short and J 8 bases short, with 12 bases between. Germline values: CDR1 MNHEY, CDR2 SVGEGT. In DNA form, the CDR3 reads TGTGCCAGCAGTTACAGCGGATTCGGCGGCTACACCTTC. This sequence encodes CASSYSGFGGYTF.

The sample holds one count of this clone. The V call is TRBV6-2 or TRBV6-3, the J call TRBJ2-7, with 9 bases identical to TRBD1. Germline trimming cut 0 bases from V and 5 bases from J; bases unmatched to any gene: 2. The CDR3 sequence is 14 residues long. Looked up from germline, CDR1 is MNHEY and CDR2 is SVGEGT. CDR3 sequence reads: CASSYSGTGHEQYF. CDR3 nucleotide sequence: TGTGCCAGCAGTTACTCGGGGACAGGGCACGAGCAGTACTTC.

This clone was observed a single time. CDR3 sequence reads: CASSVSPRGAGNVYGYTF. The CDR3 coding sequence is TGTGCCAGCAGCGTTTCCCCCCGCGGGGCGGGAAACGTCTATGGCTACACCTTC. V gene TRBV9 combines with J gene TRBJ1-2, with a possible D match to TRBD1 (5 bases). The CDR3 consists of 18 residues. The germline gives CDR1 SGDLS, CDR2 YYNGEE. Trimming removed 2 bases at V and 4 bases at J, with 24 bases between.

The chain recombines TRBV5-8 with TRBJ2-2; D may be TRBD2 (5 bases). The V and J ends lost 0 bases and 3 bases respectively, with 12 bases between them. Germline CDR1 reads SGHTS; CDR2 reads YDEGEE. This CDR3 spans 16 amino acids. CDR3 coding DNA: TGTGCCAGCAGCTTGGTGTCGGGGTGGTACACCGGGGAGCTGTTTTTT. It yields the protein CASSLVSGWYTGELFF.

The chain links TRBV2 to TRBJ1-5; possibly TRBD1 for D (5 bases). CDR1 and CDR2 (germline): SNHLY, FYNNEI. The CDR3 loop spans 14 amino acids. The V and J ends lost 2 bases and 6 bases respectively, with 11 bases between them. The CDR3 spells CASSENQGSQPQHF. Written as DNA, the CDR3 is TGTGCCAGCAGTGAAAATCAGGGAAGTCAGCCCCAGCATTTT.

This sequence joins TRBV7-2 and TRBJ1-1; the D gene is possibly TRBD1 (5 bases). The germline V gene encodes CDR1 SGHTA and CDR2 FQGNSA. The ends were cut back, 4 bases at V and 4 bases at J, with 16 bases in the middle. The CDR3 extends over 15 amino acids. CDR3 protein: CASSWGGGASTEAFF. The CDR3 DNA follows: TGTGCCAGCAGCTGGGGTGGAGGGGCCTCCACTGAAGCTTTCTTT.

The chain links TRBV27 to TRBJ2-7; 11 bases agree with TRBD1. V lost 5 bases, J lost 6 bases, and 12 bases stayed unmatched. The CDR3 has 16 residues. CDR1 and CDR2 from the germline V gene are MNHEY and SMNVEV (reference sequence). The CDR3 DNA sequence: TGTGCCAGCAGTCCTCGGACAGGGGGCGGTTGGGGCGAGCAGTACTTC. Protein product: CASSPRTGGGWGEQYF.

The chain employs TRBV30 and TRBJ2-5, with TRBD2 matching over 9 bases. The CDR3 runs to 16 residues. Germline-derived CDR1 and CDR2 are GTSNPN and SVGIG (reference sequence). V shed 0 bases, J shed 5 bases, and the junction held 10 bases outside the gene matches. The CDR3 coding sequence is TGTGCCTGGAGTGTACACCCGGCGGGAGGGCCGGAGACCCAGTACTTC. It translates to CAWSVHPAGGPETQYF.

The CDR3 loop is CASSLDGRGYGYTF. The CDR3 region has the DNA TGTGCCAGCAGTCTGGACGGGAGGGGCTATGGCTACACCTTC. The chain carries TRBV6-5 and TRBJ1-2, with D possibly matching TRBD1 (5 bases). Per the germline V gene, CDR1 is MNHEY and CDR2 is SVGAGI. Trimming pared 5 bases from V and 4 bases from J, leaving 14 bases between. This CDR3 contains 14 residues.

This chain connects TRBV27 to TRBJ2-1, with D tentatively TRBD1 (5 bases). From germline, CDR1 is MNHEY and CDR2 SMNVEV (reference sequence). V was trimmed by 5 bases and J by 7 bases, leaving 18 bases between them. CDR3 length: 15 residues. CDR3 residues: CASSPPATSGNEQFF. CDR3 sequence (DNA): TGTGCCAGCAGTCCCCCGGCTACCTCAGGGAATGAGCAGTTCTTC.

The J gene is TRBJ1-5, the V gene TRBV5-8; 7 positions match TRBD1. Germline CDR1 and CDR2: SGHTS and YDEGEE. The V and J ends lost 4 bases and 3 bases, in that order; junction bases with no gene match: 4. There are 14 residues in the CDR3. The CDR3 DNA is TGTGCCAGCAGCGGACAGGTGTTCAATCAGCCCCAGCATTTT. Residues: CASSGQVFNQPQHF.

V is TRBV5-6 and J is TRBJ1-6; D not certain. Trimming pared 0 bases from V and 8 bases from J, leaving 15 bases between. CDR3 length: 16 amino acids. The V gene's germline CDR1 is SGHDT and CDR2 YYEEEE. CDR3 nucleotide sequence: TGTGCCAGCAGCTTGGACCTTGGCGAACGGGATTCACCCCTCCACTTT. It translates to CASSLDLGERDSPLHF.

This clone has just one count. The chain is built from TRBV7-6 and TRBJ2-7; 10 nucleotides align to TRBD2. The ends lost 5 bases at V and 0 bases at J; junction bases unmatched: 4. Germline V lookup: CDR1 SGHVS, CDR2 FNYEAQ. There are 15 residues in the CDR3. CDR3 sequence reads: CASSPRTSGSYEQYF. The CDR3 coding sequence is TGTGCCAGCAGCCCGCGGACTAGCGGCTCCTACGAGCAGTACTTC. The variable domain in full, completed from reference TRBV7-6 and TRBJ2-7, reads GAGVSQSPRYKVTKRGQDVALRCDPISGHVSLYWYRQALGQGPEFLTYFNYEAQQDKSGLPNDRFSAERPEGSISTLTIQRTEQRDSAMYRCASSPRTSGSYEQYFGPGTRLTVT.

This chain links TRBV7-6 with TRBJ2-3, with D uncertain. In germline, CDR1 is SGHVS, CDR2 FNYEAQ. CDR3 length equals 13 residues. V gave up 1 base and J gave up 6 bases, with 8 bases separating them. This CDR3 is CASSLVREDTQYF. CDR3 DNA: TGTGCCAGCAGCTTAGTTCGCGAGGATACGCAGTATTTT.

The chain uses TRBV20-1 and TRBJ2-1; no definite D call. The germline V gene encodes CDR1 DFQATT and CDR2 SNEGSKA (reference sequence). The length of the CDR3 is 11 residues. The germline V and J ends were trimmed by 5 bases and 12 bases, with 14 bases remaining between them. The CDR3 coding sequence is TGCAGTGCTCCTCTGAGAGGCCCGCAGTTCTTC. Residues: CSAPLRGPQFF.

The genes are TRBV7-9 and TRBJ1-1; no firm D call. Germline CDR1 is SEHNR and CDR2 is FQNEAQ (reference sequence). The CDR3 loop spans 12 amino acids. Trimming shortened V by 5 bases and J by 9 bases, and 13 bases separated the two germline ends. The CDR3 coding sequence is TGTGCCAGCAGCCCTTCGTGGGCTAAAGCTTTCTTT. It is translated as CASSPSWAKAFF.

The chain recombines TRBV6-5 with TRBJ1-6; D might be TRBD1 (6 bases). The CDR3 loop spans 12 amino acids. The germline V and J ends were trimmed by 8 bases and 4 bases, with 6 bases remaining between them. Per germline, CDR1 MNHEY and CDR2 SVGAGI. The CDR3 loop is CASGQYNSPLHF. The CDR3 DNA sequence: TGTGCCAGCGGACAGTATAATTCACCCCTCCACTTT.

The gene calls are TRBV7-9 and TRBJ1-2; D remains ambiguous. Germline-derived CDR1 and CDR2 are SEHNR and FQNEAQ (reference sequence). V gave up 4 bases and J gave up 8 bases, with 17 bases separating them. This CDR3 is 14 amino acids long. For the CDR3, the DNA is TGTGCCAGCAGCTCCACCGCAGGCGGAGGGGGCTACACCTTC. Amino acids: CASSSTAGGGGYTF.